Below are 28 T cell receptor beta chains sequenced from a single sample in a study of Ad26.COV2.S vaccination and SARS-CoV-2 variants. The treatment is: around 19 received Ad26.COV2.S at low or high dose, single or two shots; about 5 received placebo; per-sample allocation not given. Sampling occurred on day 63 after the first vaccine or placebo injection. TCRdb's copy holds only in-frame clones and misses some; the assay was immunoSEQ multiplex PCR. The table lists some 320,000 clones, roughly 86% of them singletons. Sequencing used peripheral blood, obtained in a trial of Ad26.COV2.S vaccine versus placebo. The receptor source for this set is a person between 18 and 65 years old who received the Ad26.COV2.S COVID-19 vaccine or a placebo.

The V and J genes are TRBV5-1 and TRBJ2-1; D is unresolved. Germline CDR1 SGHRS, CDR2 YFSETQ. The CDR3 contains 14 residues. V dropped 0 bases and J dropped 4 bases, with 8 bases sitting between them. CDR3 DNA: TGCGCCAGCAGCTTGGATCTGTCGTACAATGAGCAGTTCTTC. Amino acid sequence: CASSLDLSYNEQFF.

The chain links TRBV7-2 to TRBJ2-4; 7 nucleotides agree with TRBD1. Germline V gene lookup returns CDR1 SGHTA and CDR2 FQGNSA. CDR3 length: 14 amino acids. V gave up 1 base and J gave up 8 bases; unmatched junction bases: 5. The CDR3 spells CASSLVFDRDIQYF. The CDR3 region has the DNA TGTGCCAGCAGCTTAGTATTCGACAGGGACATTCAGTACTTC.

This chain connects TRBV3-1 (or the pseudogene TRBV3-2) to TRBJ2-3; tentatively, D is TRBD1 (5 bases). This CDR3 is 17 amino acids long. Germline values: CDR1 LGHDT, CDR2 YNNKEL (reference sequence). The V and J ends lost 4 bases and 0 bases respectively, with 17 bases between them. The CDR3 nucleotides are TGTGCCAGCAGCCTTCACAACACAGGAACTAGCACAGATACGCAGTATTTT. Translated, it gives CASSLHNTGTSTDTQYF.

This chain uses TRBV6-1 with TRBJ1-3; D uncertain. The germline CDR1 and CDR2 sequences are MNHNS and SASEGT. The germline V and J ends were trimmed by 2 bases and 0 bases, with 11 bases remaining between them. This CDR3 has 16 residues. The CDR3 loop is CASSELPAVSGNTIYF. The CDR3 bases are TGTGCCAGCAGTGAACTTCCCGCTGTCTCTGGAAACACCATATATTTT.

The CDR3: CASSQDRTAGNTEAFF. The CDR3 DNA is TGTGCCAGCAGCCAAGATCGGACGGCTGGGAACACTGAAGCTTTCTTT. The chain is built from TRBV3-1 (or the pseudogene TRBV3-2) and TRBJ1-1; D remains ambiguous. CDR1 and CDR2 from the germline V gene are LGHDT and YNNKEL (reference sequence). The CDR3 runs 16 residues. Trimming removed 0 bases from V and 1 base from J, with 12 bases in between.

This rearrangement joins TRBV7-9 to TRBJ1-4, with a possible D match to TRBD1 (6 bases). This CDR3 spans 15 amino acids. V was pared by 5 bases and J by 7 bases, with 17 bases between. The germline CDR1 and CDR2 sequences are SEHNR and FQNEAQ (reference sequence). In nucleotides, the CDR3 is TGTGCCAGCAGCCCCTCGGACAGTTTGGTTGAAAAACTGTTTTTT. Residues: CASSPSDSLVEKLFF.

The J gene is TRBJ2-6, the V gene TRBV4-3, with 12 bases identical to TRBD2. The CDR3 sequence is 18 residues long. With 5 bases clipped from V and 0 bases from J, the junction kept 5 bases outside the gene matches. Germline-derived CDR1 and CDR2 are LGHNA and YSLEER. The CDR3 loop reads CASSESSGGASGANVLTF. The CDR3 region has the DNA TGCGCCAGCAGCGAATCTAGCGGGGGGGCCTCTGGGGCCAACGTCCTGACTTTC.

The CDR3 reads CASIPSWGSQPQHF. The CDR3 bases are TGTGCCAGCATCCCCTCCTGGGGAAGCCAGCCCCAGCATTTT. V and J are TRBV6-5 and TRBJ1-5; D is unresolved. CDR3 length: 14 amino acids. Germline loops: CDR1 MNHEY, CDR2 SVGAGI. Trimming removed 7 bases at V and 7 bases at J, with 17 bases between.

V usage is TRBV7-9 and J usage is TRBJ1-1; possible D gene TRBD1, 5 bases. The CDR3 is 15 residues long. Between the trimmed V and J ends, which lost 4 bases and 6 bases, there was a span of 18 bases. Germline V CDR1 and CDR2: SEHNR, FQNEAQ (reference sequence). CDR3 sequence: CASSSLGRGGSEAFF. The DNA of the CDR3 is TGTGCCAGCAGCTCCCTAGGTAGGGGAGGGTCTGAAGCTTTCTTT.

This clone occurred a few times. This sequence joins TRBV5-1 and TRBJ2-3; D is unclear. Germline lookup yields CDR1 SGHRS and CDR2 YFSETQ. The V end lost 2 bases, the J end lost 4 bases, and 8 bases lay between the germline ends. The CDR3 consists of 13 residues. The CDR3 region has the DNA TGCGCCAGCAGCTTAAGACGGTCAGATACGCAGTATTTT. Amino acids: CASSLRRSDTQYF.

The CDR3 sequence is CASSLRVDNSPLHF. CDR3 nucleotide sequence: TGTGCCAGCAGCTTAAGGGTAGATAATTCACCCCTCCACTTT. This chain uses TRBV11-2 with TRBJ1-6; D remains ambiguous. Germline values: CDR1 SGHAT, CDR2 FQNNGV. Deletions cut 2 bases from V and 5 bases from J, with 7 bases between. This CDR3 is built from 14 residues.

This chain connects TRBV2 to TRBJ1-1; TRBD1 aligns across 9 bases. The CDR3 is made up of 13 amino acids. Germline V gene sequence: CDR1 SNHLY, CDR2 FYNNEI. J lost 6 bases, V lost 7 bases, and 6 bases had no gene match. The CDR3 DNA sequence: TGTGCCAGCATGGGGACAGGGTTTTCTGAAGCTTTCTTT. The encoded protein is CASMGTGFSEAFF.

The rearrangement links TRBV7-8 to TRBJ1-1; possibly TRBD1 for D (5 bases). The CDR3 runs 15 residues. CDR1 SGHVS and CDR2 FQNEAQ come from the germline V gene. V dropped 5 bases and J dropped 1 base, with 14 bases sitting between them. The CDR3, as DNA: TGTGCCAGCAGCCCGAGGGACTTCTCGAACACTGAAGCTTTCTTT. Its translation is CASSPRDFSNTEAFF. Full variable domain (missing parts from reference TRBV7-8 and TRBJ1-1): GAGVSQSPRYKVAKRGQDVALRCDPISGHVSLFWYQQALGQGPEFLTYFQNEAQLDKSGLPSDRFFAERPEGSVSTLKIQRTQQEDSAVYLCASSPRDFSNTEAFFGQGTRLTVV.

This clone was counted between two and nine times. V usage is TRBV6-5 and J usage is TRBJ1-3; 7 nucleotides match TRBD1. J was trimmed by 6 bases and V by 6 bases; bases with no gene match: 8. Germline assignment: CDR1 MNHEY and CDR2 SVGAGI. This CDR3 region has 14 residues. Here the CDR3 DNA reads TGTGCCAGCAGCCGAGACAGGGTGGCAAACACCATATATTTT. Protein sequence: CASSRDRVANTIYF.

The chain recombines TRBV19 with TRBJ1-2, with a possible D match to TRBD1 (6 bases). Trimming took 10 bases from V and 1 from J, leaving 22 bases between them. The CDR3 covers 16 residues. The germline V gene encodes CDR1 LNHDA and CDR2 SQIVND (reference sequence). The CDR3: CATLESTGFGNYGYTF. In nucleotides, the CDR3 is TGTGCCACCCTGGAATCGACAGGCTTTGGTAACTATGGCTACACCTTC.

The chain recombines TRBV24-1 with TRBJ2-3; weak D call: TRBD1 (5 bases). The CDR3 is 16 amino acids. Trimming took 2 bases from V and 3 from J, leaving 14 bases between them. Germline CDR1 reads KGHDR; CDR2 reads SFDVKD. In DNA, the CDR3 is TGTGCCACCAGTGATTCGCAGCAGGGTCGGACAGATACGCAGTATTTT. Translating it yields CATSDSQQGRTDTQYF.

In DNA, the CDR3 is TGTGCCAGCAGTTTCCGGGGGACCTACTCTAACACCGGGGAGCTGTTTTTT. This translates into CASSFRGTYSNTGELFF. The chain is built from TRBV27 and TRBJ2-2; a weak D match, TRBD2 (6 bases). This CDR3 is built from 17 residues. The V gene's germline CDR1 is MNHEY and CDR2 SMNVEV (reference sequence). Trimming removed 3 bases from V and 2 bases from J, with 16 bases in between.

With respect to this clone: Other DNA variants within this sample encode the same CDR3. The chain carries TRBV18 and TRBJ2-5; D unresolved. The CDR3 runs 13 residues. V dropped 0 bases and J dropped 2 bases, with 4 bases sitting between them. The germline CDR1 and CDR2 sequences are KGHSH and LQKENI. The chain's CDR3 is CASSPPSQETQYF. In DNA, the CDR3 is TGTGCCAGCTCACCACCCAGTCAAGAGACCCAGTACTTC.

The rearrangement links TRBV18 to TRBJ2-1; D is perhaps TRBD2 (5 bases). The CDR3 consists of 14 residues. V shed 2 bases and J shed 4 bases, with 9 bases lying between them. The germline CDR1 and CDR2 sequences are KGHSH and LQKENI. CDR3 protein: CASSPKEEYNEQFF. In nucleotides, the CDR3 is TGTGCCAGCTCACCAAAGGAGGAGTACAATGAGCAGTTCTTC.

The CDR3 here is CAREGHPLDTEAFF. The CDR3, as DNA: TGTGCCAGAGAGGGACACCCGTTGGACACTGAAGCTTTCTTT. V is TRBV19 and J is TRBJ1-1, with a possible D match to TRBD1 (6 bases). Germline V gene lookup returns CDR1 LNHDA and CDR2 SQIVND (reference sequence). V lost 9 bases to trimming and J lost 3 bases, with 17 bases between them. The CDR3 length is 14 residues. The full variable domain, completed using reference TRBV19 and TRBJ1-1, is DGGITQSPKYLFRKEGQNVTLSCEQNLNHDAMYWYRQDPGQGLRLIYYSQIVNDFQKGDIAEGYSVSREKKESFPLTVTSAQKNPTAFYLCAREGHPLDTEAFFGQGTRLTVV.

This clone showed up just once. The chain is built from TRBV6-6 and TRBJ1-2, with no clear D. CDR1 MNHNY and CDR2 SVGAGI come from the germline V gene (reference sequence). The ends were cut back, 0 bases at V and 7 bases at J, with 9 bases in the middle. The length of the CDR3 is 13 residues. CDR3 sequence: CASSYSEGTGYTF. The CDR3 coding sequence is TGTGCCAGCAGTTACTCGGAGGGAACTGGCTACACCTTC.

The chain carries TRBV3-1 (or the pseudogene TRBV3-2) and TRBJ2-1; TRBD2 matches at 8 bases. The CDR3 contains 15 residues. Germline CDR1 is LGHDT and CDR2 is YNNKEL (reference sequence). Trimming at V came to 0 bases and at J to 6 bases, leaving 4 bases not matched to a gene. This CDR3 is CASSQDPLAGNEQFF. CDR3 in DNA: TGTGCCAGCAGCCAAGATCCGCTAGCGGGCAATGAGCAGTTCTTC.

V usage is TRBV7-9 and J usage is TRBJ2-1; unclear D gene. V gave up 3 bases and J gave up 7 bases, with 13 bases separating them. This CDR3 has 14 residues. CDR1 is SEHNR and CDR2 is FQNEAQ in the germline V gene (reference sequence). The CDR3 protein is CASSFRPRDNEQFF. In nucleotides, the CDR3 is TGTGCCAGCAGCTTCCGGCCAAGGGATAATGAGCAGTTCTTC.

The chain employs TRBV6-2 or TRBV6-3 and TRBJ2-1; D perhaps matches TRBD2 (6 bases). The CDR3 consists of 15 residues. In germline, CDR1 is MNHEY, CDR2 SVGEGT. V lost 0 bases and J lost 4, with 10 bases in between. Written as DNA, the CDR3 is TGTGCCAGCAGTTACTCCGGGACTCCATACAATGAGCAGTTCTTC. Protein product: CASSYSGTPYNEQFF.

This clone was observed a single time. The CDR3 reads CSVDLGSTDTQYF. The DNA of the CDR3 is TGCAGCGTTGATTTAGGGAGCACAGATACGCAGTATTTT. This rearrangement joins TRBV29-1 to TRBJ2-3, with D uncertain. From germline, CDR1 is SQVTM and CDR2 ANQGSEA. The V end was cut by 3 bases, the J end by 0 bases, with 7 bases between. The CDR3 has 13 amino acids.

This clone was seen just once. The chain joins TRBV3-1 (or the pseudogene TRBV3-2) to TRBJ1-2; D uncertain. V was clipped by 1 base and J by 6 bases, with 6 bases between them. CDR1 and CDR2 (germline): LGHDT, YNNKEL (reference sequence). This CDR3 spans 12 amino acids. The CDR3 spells CASSQARNGYTF. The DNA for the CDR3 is TGTGCCAGCAGCCAAGCCCGTAATGGCTACACCTTC.

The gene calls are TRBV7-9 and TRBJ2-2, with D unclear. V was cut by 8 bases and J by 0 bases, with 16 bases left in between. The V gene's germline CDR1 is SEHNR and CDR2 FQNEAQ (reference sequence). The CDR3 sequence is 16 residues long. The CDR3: CASRIHFGANTGELFF. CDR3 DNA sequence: TGTGCCAGCCGAATCCACTTCGGAGCGAACACCGGGGAGCTGTTTTTT.

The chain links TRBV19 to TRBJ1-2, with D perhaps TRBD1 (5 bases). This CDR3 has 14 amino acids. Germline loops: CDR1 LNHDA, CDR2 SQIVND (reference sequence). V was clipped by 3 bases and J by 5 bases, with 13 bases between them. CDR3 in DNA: TGTGCCAGTAGTATCGACAGTACAGTTTATGGCTACACCTTC. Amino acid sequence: CASSIDSTVYGYTF.